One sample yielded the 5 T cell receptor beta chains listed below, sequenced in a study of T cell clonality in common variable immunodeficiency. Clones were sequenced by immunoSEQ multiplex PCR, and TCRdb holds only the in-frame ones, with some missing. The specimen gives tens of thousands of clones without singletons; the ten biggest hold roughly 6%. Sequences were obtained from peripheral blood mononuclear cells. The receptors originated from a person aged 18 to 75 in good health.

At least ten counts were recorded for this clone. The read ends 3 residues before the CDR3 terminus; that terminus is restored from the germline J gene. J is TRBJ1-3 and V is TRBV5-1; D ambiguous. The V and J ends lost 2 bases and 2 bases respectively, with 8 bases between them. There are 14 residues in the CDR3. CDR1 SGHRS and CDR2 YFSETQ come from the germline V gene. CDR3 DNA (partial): TGCGCCAGCAGCTTATCTTCGGCTGGAAACACC. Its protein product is CASSLSSAGNT. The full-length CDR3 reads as CASSLSSAGNTIYF.

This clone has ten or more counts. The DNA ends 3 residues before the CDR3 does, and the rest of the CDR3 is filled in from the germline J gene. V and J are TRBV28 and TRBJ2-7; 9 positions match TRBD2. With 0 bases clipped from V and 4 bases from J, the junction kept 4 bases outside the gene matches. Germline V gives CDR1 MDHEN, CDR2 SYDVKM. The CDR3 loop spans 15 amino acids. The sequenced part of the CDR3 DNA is TGTGCCAGCAGTTTATGGGCTAGCGGGGAGTACGAG. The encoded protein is CASSLWASGEYE. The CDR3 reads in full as CASSLWASGEYEQYF. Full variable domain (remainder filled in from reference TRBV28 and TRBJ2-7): DVKVTQSSRYLVKRTGEKVFLECVQDMDHENMFWYRQDPGLGLRLIYFSYDVKMKEKGDIPEGYSVSREKKERFSLILESASTNQTSMYLCASSLWASGEYEQYFGPGTRLTVT.

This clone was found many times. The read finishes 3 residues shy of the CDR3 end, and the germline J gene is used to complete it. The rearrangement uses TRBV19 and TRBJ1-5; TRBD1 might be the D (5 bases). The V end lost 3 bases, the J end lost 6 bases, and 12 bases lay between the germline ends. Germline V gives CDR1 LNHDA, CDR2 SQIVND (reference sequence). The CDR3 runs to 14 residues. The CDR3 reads CASSIAGEGQPQHF. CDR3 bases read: TGTGCCAGTAGTATTGCGGGGGAGGGTCAGCCC.

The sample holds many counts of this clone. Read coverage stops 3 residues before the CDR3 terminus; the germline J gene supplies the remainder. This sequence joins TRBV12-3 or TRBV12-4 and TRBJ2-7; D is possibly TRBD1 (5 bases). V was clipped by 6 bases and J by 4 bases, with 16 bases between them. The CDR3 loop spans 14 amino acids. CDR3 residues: CASRKGAGYYEQYF. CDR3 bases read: TGTGCCAGCAGGAAAGGCGCAGGGTATTACGAG.

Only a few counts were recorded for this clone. CDR3 sequence reads: CASSESLAGSNEQFF. CDR3 bases read: TGCGCCAGCAGTGAGTCCCTAGCGGGGTCCAATGAG. The chain couples TRBV10-2 to TRBJ2-1; TRBD2 matches at 9 bases. The read comes to an end 3 residues before the CDR3 does, leaving the germline J gene to fill in the end. Germline-derived CDR1 and CDR2 are WSHSY and SAAADI. With 0 bases clipped from V and 6 bases from J, the junction kept 3 bases outside the gene matches. CDR3 length: 15 residues.